Presented here are 16 T cell receptor beta chains from one specimen sequenced in a study of T-cell memory formation after mild COVID-19. TCRdb processed the 5' RACE reads anew with MiXCR; each CDR3 protein has one entry. The table shows about 340,000 distinct CDR3 sequences, with approximately 15% occurring only once. Sequencing was carried out using PBMCs or a T cell subset sorted from them (not recorded which). The receptors were gathered from a man between 18 and 35 years old who had mild COVID-19 (a few samples of this study predate the infection). Cell type and time point are not known.

The rearrangement links TRBV3-1 to TRBJ2-3; D unclear. CDR1 is LGHDT, CDR2 YNNKEL, per germline (reference sequence). The ends were cut back, 0 bases at V and 0 bases at J, with 4 bases in the middle. The CDR3 contains 14 residues. CDR3 protein: CASSQDLSTDTQYF. As DNA, the CDR3 is TGTGCCAGCAGCCAAGATCTGAGCACAGATACGCAGTATTTT.

A few counts support this clonotype. The CDR3 sequence is CSARGHRALMNTEAFF. The CDR3 coding sequence is TGCAGTGCTAGAGGTCACAGGGCCCTCATGAACACTGAAGCTTTCTTT. The gene calls are TRBV20-1 and TRBJ1-1; D possibly corresponds to TRBD1 (6 bases). V was clipped by 1 base and J by 0 bases, with 15 bases between them. Germline CDR1 and CDR2: DFQATT and SNEGSKA (reference sequence). CDR3 length equals 16 residues.

The chain has TRBV20-1 and TRBJ2-5; D ambiguous. The V and J ends lost 5 bases and 1 base respectively, with 8 bases between them. The CDR3 length is 12 residues. Germline CDR1 reads DFQATT; CDR2 reads SNEGSKA (reference sequence). In DNA form, the CDR3 reads TGCAGTGCTCTCATCGTCCAAGAGACCCAGTACTTC. This translates into CSALIVQETQYF.

In its sample, this clonotype was seen a few times. One end of the junction fails to match germline, which may point to a read error. The rearrangement links TRBV18 to TRBJ1-4; 7 bases fit TRBD1. CDR3 length: 16 residues. CDR1 and CDR2 (germline): KGHSH, LQKENI. CDR3 sequence: CASSPLSGTVNEKLFF. For the CDR3, the DNA is TGTGCCAGCTCTCCACTGTCCGGGACAGTTAATGAAAAACTGTTTTTT.

J is TRBJ1-1 and V is TRBV9; D gene unclear. Trimming pared 3 bases from V and 7 bases from J, leaving 13 bases between. The CDR3 contains 13 residues. Per the germline V gene, CDR1 is SGDLS and CDR2 is YYNGEE. CDR3 nucleotide sequence: TGTGCCAGCAGCGCCAATCACTGGGATGAAGCTTTCTTT. It is translated as CASSANHWDEAFF.

The V call is TRBV12-3 or TRBV12-4, the J call TRBJ1-1; no clear D. Between the trimmed V and J ends, which lost 5 bases and 2 bases, there was a span of 9 bases. The CDR3 sequence is 13 residues long. This chain's CDR3 is CASSATANTEAFF. CDR3 DNA: TGTGCCAGCAGTGCTACAGCCAACACTGAAGCTTTCTTT.

This sequence joins TRBV5-6 and TRBJ2-3, with 9 bases aligning to TRBD2. J was trimmed by 4 bases and V by 3 bases; bases with no gene match: 9. In germline, CDR1 is SGHDT, CDR2 YYEEEE. CDR3 length equals 16 residues. CDR3 region: CASSSRKRGDSDTQYF. CDR3 in DNA: TGTGCCAGCAGCTCCCGGAAGCGGGGGGACTCAGATACGCAGTATTTT. The full variable domain, rest sourced from reference TRBV5-6 and TRBJ2-3, is DAGVTQSPTHLIKTRGQQVTLRCSPKSGHDTVSWYQQALGQGPQFIFQYYEEEERQRGNFPDRFSGHQFPNYSSELNVNALLLGDSALYLCASSSRKRGDSDTQYFGPGTRLTVL.

This clonotype has just a few counts. This CDR3 reads CSARDRRGGWNEQFF. In DNA, the CDR3 is TGCAGTGCTAGAGATAGGAGGGGGGGCTGGAATGAGCAGTTCTTC. This sequence joins TRBV20-1 and TRBJ2-1, with TRBD2 as a possible D gene (7 bases). Trimming left V 0 bases short and J 7 bases short, with 16 bases between. CDR1 DFQATT and CDR2 SNEGSKA come from the germline V gene (reference sequence). The CDR3 sequence is 15 residues long.

This clonotype was seen a few times. V and J are TRBV9 and TRBJ2-5, with a possible D match to TRBD2 (6 bases). The CDR3 sequence is 14 residues long. Looked up from germline, CDR1 is SGDLS and CDR2 is YYNGEE. The V gene lost 0 bases and the J gene lost 7 bases, with 13 bases spanning the gap. The DNA of the CDR3 is TGTGCCAGCAGCGTAGACCGGGACTCGGGGACCCAGTACTTC. Its protein is CASSVDRDSGTQYF.

The chain links TRBV20-1 to TRBJ2-3; TRBD2 matches 9 bases. The CDR3 is 15 amino acids. CDR1 is DFQATT and CDR2 is SNEGSKA in the germline V gene (reference sequence). Trimming took 3 bases from V and 4 from J; bases not matched to a gene: 8. CDR3 DNA: TGCAGTGCTAGGGTTGCGGGGGGGCCCCCAGATACGCAGTATTTT. Translating gives CSARVAGGPPDTQYF.

The genes are TRBV27 and TRBJ2-1; 14 bases agree with TRBD2. After removal of 4 bases from V and 2 bases from J, the junction contained 4 bases not matched to a gene. Germline V gene lookup returns CDR1 MNHEY and CDR2 SMNVEV (reference sequence). The CDR3 length is 17 residues. CDR3 loop: CASSWTSGGTTYNEQFF. The CDR3 DNA follows: TGTGCCAGCAGTTGGACTAGCGGGGGGACAACCTACAATGAGCAGTTCTTC.

This clonotype occurred a few times. CDR3 sequence reads: CAWTGGADTQYF. In DNA form, the CDR3 reads TGTGCCTGGACAGGGGGCGCAGATACGCAGTATTTT. The J gene is TRBJ2-3, the V gene TRBV30; 8 bases are a match to TRBD1. CDR3 length equals 12 residues. Losses at the gene ends were 4 bases for V and 4 bases for J; bases not matched to a gene: 1. CDR1 is GTSNPN and CDR2 is SVGIG in the germline V gene (reference sequence).

This clonotype was observed a few times. V is TRBV14 and J is TRBJ1-5; D is undetermined. The CDR3 contains 15 residues. In germline, CDR1 is SGHDN, CDR2 FVKESK. Trimming removed 4 bases from V and 1 base from J, with 11 bases in between. The CDR3 protein is CASSPHTKSNQPQHF. Written as DNA, the CDR3 is TGTGCCAGCAGCCCACATACCAAAAGCAATCAGCCCCAGCATTTT.

This clonotype was counted a few times. The chain uses TRBV7-8 and TRBJ1-5; D ambiguous. In germline, CDR1 is SGHVS, CDR2 FQNEAQ. V was shortened by 4 bases and J by 3 bases, with 13 bases between the two germline ends. The CDR3 sequence is 15 residues long. The CDR3 DNA reads as TGTGCCAGCAGCTCAGGCGGGCGGATCAATCAGCCCCAGCATTTT. As protein: CASSSGGRINQPQHF.

This clonotype came up a few times. Written as DNA, the CDR3 is TGTGCCAGCAGCGGGACAGGGGGCAACTCACCCCTCCACTTT. It is translated as CASSGTGGNSPLHF. This chain links TRBV9 with TRBJ1-6; 11 bases match TRBD1. The germline gives CDR1 SGDLS, CDR2 YYNGEE. J was trimmed by 10 bases and V by 3 bases; bases with no gene match: 3. The CDR3 loop spans 14 amino acids.

There are many counts of this clonotype. The chain couples TRBV5-1 to TRBJ2-1; 7 bases are shared with TRBD1. Germline V gene data show CDR1 as SGHRS and CDR2 as YFSETQ. The CDR3 has 14 amino acids. V dropped 1 base and J dropped 7; count of bases not matched to a gene: 5. The CDR3 spells CASSLTGEYNEQFF. CDR3 nucleotides: TGCGCCAGCAGCTTGACAGGGGAGTATAATGAGCAGTTCTTC.